Listed below are T cell receptor beta chains from one sample, sequenced in a study of T cells after posttransplantation cyclophosphamide. TCRdb keeps only in-frame clones here, not all; method: immunoSEQ multiplex PCR. Among about 15,000 clones listed, about 90% were seen once. The sequencing used CD4+ T cells sorted from blood, collected after allogeneic stem cell transplant with posttransplant cyclophosphamide. The source of these receptors is a male patient between 60 and 69 years old who received an allogeneic stem cell transplant from a related donor and was CMV-positive. The graft donor may have contributed some T cells. Both conserved end residues are part of each CDR3. A D gene is named only where the DNA matches it firmly.

v_call: TRBV29-1
d_call: .
cdr3_length: 13
j_call: TRBJ2-7
cdr3_aa: CSVARDSPYEQYF
cdr3_nt: TGCAGCGTTGCCAGGGACTCCCCCTACGAGCAGTACTTC

v_call: TRBV7-2
d_call: .
cdr3_length: 13
j_call: TRBJ2-5
cdr3_aa: CASSLQRGETQYF
cdr3_nt: TGTGCCAGCAGCTTGCAAAGAGGAGAGACCCAGTACTTC

v_call: TRBV7-2
d_call: TRBD2
cdr3_length: 16
j_call: TRBJ2-3
cdr3_aa: CASSPLAGAHTDTQYF
cdr3_nt: TGTGCCAGCAGCCCACTAGCGGGGGCTCATACAGATACGCAGTATTTT

v_call: TRBV5-1
d_call: TRBD1
cdr3_length: 14
j_call: TRBJ2-1
cdr3_aa: CASSWGQLYNEQFF
cdr3_nt: TGCGCCAGCAGCTGGGGACAGCTTTACAATGAGCAGTTCTTC

v_call: TRBV19
d_call: .
cdr3_length: 14
j_call: TRBJ2-3
cdr3_aa: CASSIQASSDTQYF
cdr3_nt: TGTGCCAGTAGTATACAGGCATCGTCAGATACGCAGTATTTT

v_call: TRBV4-1
d_call: TRBD2
cdr3_length: 19
j_call: TRBJ2-3
cdr3_aa: CASSQDWGIAGRATDTQYF
cdr3_nt: TGCGCCAGCAGCCAAGATTGGGGGATAGCGGGGAGGGCCACAGATACGCAGTATTTT

v_call: TRBV19
d_call: TRBD1
cdr3_length: 14
j_call: TRBJ1-1
cdr3_aa: CASSKAGGRTEAFF
cdr3_nt: TGTGCCAGTAGTAAGGCAGGGGGGAGAACTGAAGCTTTCTTT

v_call: TRBV5-1
d_call: TRBD2
cdr3_length: 13
j_call: TRBJ2-3
cdr3_aa: CASSAGGGDTQYF
cdr3_nt: TGCGCCAGCAGCGCTGGGGGGGGAGATACGCAGTATTTT

v_call: TRBV5-6
d_call: TRBD1
cdr3_length: 15
j_call: TRBJ2-1
cdr3_aa: CASSSRTGDGLKQFF
cdr3_nt: TGTGCCAGCAGCTCTAGGACAGGGGACGGGTTGAAGCAGTTCTTC

v_call: TRBV7-7
d_call: TRBD1
cdr3_length: 15
j_call: TRBJ2-5
cdr3_aa: CASSSGTGGQETQYF
cdr3_nt: TGTGCCAGCAGCTCCGGGACAGGGGGACAAGAGACCCAGTACTTC

v_call: TRBV19
d_call: TRBD2
cdr3_length: 14
j_call: TRBJ2-3
cdr3_aa: CATFHVGRGGTQYF
cdr3_nt: TGTGCCACCTTCCACGTCGGGAGGGGTGGTACGCAGTATTTT